Below, 30 T cell receptor beta chains from the same sample are listed, as sequenced in a study of CXCR4 blockade with PD-1 therapy in pancreatic cancer. The protocol was immunoSEQ multiplex PCR, while the TCRdb copy is restricted to in-frame clones and leaves out a portion. The sample lists 900 to 1,300 clones; roughly 40% were seen once. Sequencing used tumor tissue. Source of these receptors: a human donor with pancreatic ductal adenocarcinoma.

This clone is deemed medium-sized. The V and J genes are TRBV11-3 and TRBJ1-4, with unresolved D. Trimming left V 5 bases short and J 6 bases short, with 16 bases between. CDR3 length: 15 residues. CDR1 SGHNT and CDR2 YENEEA come from the germline V gene. The CDR3 DNA sequence: TGTGCCAGCAGCGTTGCTGGGCCTGGGTATGAAAAACTGTTTTTT. The encoded protein is CASSVAGPGYEKLFF.

V and J are TRBV29-1 and TRBJ1-1; D call uncertain. V lost 6 bases to trimming and J lost 4 bases, with 18 bases between them. Germline V gives CDR1 SQVTM, CDR2 ANQGSEA. CDR3 length equals 14 residues. The CDR3 DNA follows: TGCAGCGTACGACTTGATGTGGGGAGCACTGAAGCTTTCTTT. This codes for CSVRLDVGSTEAFF.

This clone was seen a single time. The rearrangement links TRBV4-1 to TRBJ2-1, with D possibly being TRBD1 or TRBD2 (6 bases each). The CDR3 is 17 residues long. Germline CDR1 is MGHRA and CDR2 is YSYEKL. The V and J ends lost 0 bases and 5 bases respectively, with 17 bases between them. This chain's CDR3 is CASSQEGGGGRNNEQFF. The CDR3 DNA follows: TGCGCCAGCAGCCAAGAGGGTGGAGGGGGGCGGAACAATGAGCAGTTCTTC.

Concerning this clone: The junction and the germline gene differ at one end; a read error may be behind it. The chain recombines TRBV6-8 with TRBJ2-2; D gene unclear. The CDR3 covers 13 residues. Germline V gene data show CDR1 as MNHGY and CDR2 as SAAAGT. Written as DNA, the CDR3 is TGTGCCAGCAGTGACTCGTCCACCGGGGAGCTGTTTTTT. Translated: CASSDSSTGELFF.

The chain is built from TRBV11-3 and TRBJ1-1; no clear D. Germline values: CDR1 SGHNT, CDR2 YENEEA. The V and J ends lost 5 bases and 1 base respectively, with 11 bases between them. The CDR3 runs 14 residues. The CDR3 DNA reads TGTGCCAGCAGCCTCATATCCGGGAACACTGAAGCTTTCTTT. It codes for CASSLISGNTEAFF.

In its sample, this clone was seen a few times. The gene calls are TRBV19 and TRBJ1-1; TRBD1 is a possible D gene (5 bases). Germline-derived CDR1 and CDR2 are LNHDA and SQIVND (reference sequence). This CDR3 has 13 residues. V was pared by 7 bases and J by 8 bases, with 17 bases between. CDR3 region: CASTTAQGAEAFF. The CDR3 nucleotides are TGTGCCAGTACAACGGCGCAGGGTGCAGAAGCTTTCTTT. The whole variable domain, remainder taken from reference TRBV19 and TRBJ1-1, is DGGITQSPKYLFRKEGQNVTLSCEQNLNHDAMYWYRQDPGQGLRLIYYSQIVNDFQKGDIAEGYSVSREKKESFPLTVTSAQKNPTAFYLCASTTAQGAEAFFGQGTRLTVV.

V is TRBV28 and J is TRBJ2-7, with D unresolved. Trimming removed 4 bases at V and 2 bases at J, with 15 bases between. The CDR3 consists of 15 residues. Germline CDR1 is MDHEN and CDR2 is SYDVKM. In DNA, the CDR3 is TGTGCCAGCAGTTCACCTGGGGATCCTACCTACGAGCAGTACTTC. Encoded protein: CASSSPGDPTYEQYF. Full variable domain (outside the CDR3, taken from reference TRBV28 and TRBJ2-7): DVKVTQSSRYLVKRTGEKVFLECVQDMDHENMFWYRQDPGLGLRLIYFSYDVKMKEKGDIPEGYSVSREKKERFSLILESASTNQTSMYLCASSSPGDPTYEQYFGPGTRLTVT.

This clone showed up just a few times. V is TRBV19 and J is TRBJ1-1; a possible D gene is TRBD1 (5 bases). The V and J ends lost 7 bases and 1 base respectively, with 16 bases between them. Germline CDR1 reads LNHDA; CDR2 reads SQIVND (reference sequence). The CDR3 consists of 15 residues. Written as DNA, the CDR3 is TGTGCCAGTAATCCCATCCCAGGGACGAACACTGAAGCTTTCTTT. This encodes CASNPIPGTNTEAFF.

This chain links TRBV28 with TRBJ1-1; a possible D gene is TRBD1 (5 bases). V dropped 4 bases and J dropped 11 bases, with 14 bases sitting between them. The CDR3 extends over 12 amino acids. Looked up from germline, CDR1 is MDHEN and CDR2 is SYDVKM. DNA for the CDR3: TGTGCCAGCAGTTCTGGGGGGAGGTTGGCTTTCTTT. Its protein product is CASSSGGRLAFF.

The chain links TRBV30 to TRBJ1-1; 8 nucleotides agree with TRBD1. Looked up from germline, CDR1 is GTSNPN and CDR2 is SVGIG (reference sequence). The CDR3 covers 15 residues. The ends lost 1 base at V and 10 bases at J; junction bases unmatched: 14. In DNA form, the CDR3 reads TGTGCCTGGAGTGGGGTCCGGACAGGGCGTTGGATAGCTTTCTTT. Translation: CAWSGVRTGRWIAFF.

The V and J genes are TRBV29-1 and TRBJ2-2, with D unresolved. The V end was cut by 5 bases, the J end by 5 bases, with 15 bases between. This CDR3 is 14 amino acids long. CDR1 SQVTM and CDR2 ANQGSEA come from the germline V gene. CDR3 protein: CSVMSPARTGELFF. The CDR3 DNA sequence: TGCAGCGTTATGAGTCCAGCGAGGACCGGGGAGCTGTTTTTT.

The chain couples TRBV18 to TRBJ2-2; D gene unclear. Trimming pared 2 bases from V and 3 bases from J, leaving 7 bases between. Germline CDR1 reads KGHSH; CDR2 reads LQKENI. CDR3 size: 14 residues. The CDR3 bases are TGTGCCAGCTCACCAGGGCCGTACACCGGGGAGCTGTTTTTT. As protein: CASSPGPYTGELFF.

A few counts support this clone. CDR3 residues: CASSYDRYNQPQHF. CDR3 DNA: TGTGCCAGCAGTTACGACAGGTACAATCAGCCCCAGCATTTT. The J gene is TRBJ1-5, the V gene TRBV28; TRBD1 is a possible D gene (6 bases). Germline CDR1 MDHEN, CDR2 SYDVKM. This CDR3 contains 14 residues. Trimming took 4 bases from V and 3 from J, leaving 10 bases between them.

This clone turned up a few times. The gene calls are TRBV30 and TRBJ1-2; TRBD1 is a possible D gene (5 bases). This CDR3 is built from 12 residues. Looked up from germline, CDR1 is GTSNPN and CDR2 is SVGIG (reference sequence). The V end was cut by 2 bases, the J end by 2 bases, with 6 bases between. CDR3 protein: CAWSRGNYGYTF. In nucleotides, the CDR3 is TGTGCCTGGAGTAGGGGCAACTATGGCTACACCTTC.

The chain recombines TRBV11-3 with TRBJ1-1; unclear D gene. This CDR3 spans 15 amino acids. V was pared by 5 bases and J by 1 base, with 14 bases between. Germline loops: CDR1 SGHNT, CDR2 YENEEA. The CDR3 region has the DNA TGTGCCAGCAGCCGATTGGGCCGGACGAACACTGAAGCTTTCTTT. This gives the protein CASSRLGRTNTEAFF. Looking up the rest from reference TRBV11-3 and TRBJ1-1 gives the full variable domain: EAGVVQSPRYKIIEKKQPVAFWCNPISGHNTLYWYLQNLGQGPELLIRYENEEAVDDSQLPKDRFSAERLKGVDSTLKIQPAELGDSAVYLCASSRLGRTNTEAFFGQGTRLTVV.

In its sample, this clone ranks as large. The V call is TRBV6-8, the J call TRBJ1-2, with 7 nucleotides matching TRBD1. This CDR3 contains 16 residues. The V gene end was trimmed by 6 bases and the J gene end by 3 bases; junction bases not matched to a gene: 13. Germline CDR1 is MNHGY and CDR2 is SAAAGT. CDR3 amino acids: CASSPAGGSDYYGYTF. CDR3 nucleotide sequence: TGTGCCAGCAGCCCCGCAGGGGGAAGTGACTACTATGGCTACACCTTC.

This clone was seen a handful of times. The V gene is TRBV1, the J gene TRBJ2-6. TRBV1 is deemed a pseudogene. The CDR3 runs to 18 residues. The CDR3 is CTSRVFCLCTKRANVLTF. In DNA, the CDR3 is TGCACCAGCAGGGTATTCTGTTTGTGCACAAAGCGGGCCAACGTCCTGACTTTC.

Here the CDR3 reads CAWRTGGPNQPQHF. For the CDR3, the DNA is TGTGCCTGGAGGACAGGGGGCCCGAATCAGCCCCAGCATTTT. V and J are TRBV30 and TRBJ1-5, with TRBD1 identical over 10 bases. Germline-derived CDR1 and CDR2 are GTSNPN and SVGIG (reference sequence). The CDR3 has 14 amino acids. The V segment lost 3 bases and the J segment 4 bases; nucleotides outside the gene matches: 3.

This sequence joins TRBV28 and TRBJ1-3; 7 nucleotides line up with TRBD1. CDR3 length equals 13 residues. V gave up 6 bases and J gave up 2 bases; unmatched junction bases: 1. Germline assignment: CDR1 MDHEN and CDR2 SYDVKM. The CDR3 loop is CASRRGPGNTIYF. In nucleotides, the CDR3 is TGTGCCAGCAGAAGGGGGCCTGGAAACACCATATATTTT.

The table lists this clone with a few counts. The rearrangement joins TRBV6-7 to TRBJ1-3; the D gene is possibly TRBD1 (6 bases). TRBV6-7 is an open reading frame whose function is uncertain. Trimming left V 7 bases short and J 8 bases short, with 9 bases between. The CDR3 covers 11 residues. The CDR3 sequence: CASKKGDTIYF. The CDR3 DNA sequence: TGTGCCAGCAAAAAGGGGGACACCATATATTTT.

CDR3: CASSLQPSSYEQYF. DNA for the CDR3: TGTGCCAGCTCACTCCAGCCAAGCTCCTACGAGCAGTACTTC. The rearrangement uses TRBV18 and TRBJ2-7; D gene unclear. Trimming cost V 4 bases and J 0 bases, with 10 bases left between them. Germline-derived CDR1 and CDR2 are KGHSH and LQKENI. This CDR3 region has 14 residues.

This clone was observed a few times. The V call is TRBV7-7, the J call TRBJ2-7; either TRBD1 or TRBD2 may fit D (7 bases each). The CDR3 covers 16 residues. Germline lookup yields CDR1 SSHAT and CDR2 FNYEAQ (reference sequence). With 3 bases removed from V and 2 bases from J, the gap between germline ends came to 17 bases. CDR3 DNA sequence: TGTGCCAGCAGCTTGGGTGGGAGGGGGCTTGCCTACGAGCAGTACTTC. The encoded protein is CASSLGGRGLAYEQYF.

The V call is TRBV28, the J call TRBJ1-6; D gene unclear. There are 19 residues in the CDR3. Germline-derived CDR1 and CDR2 are MDHEN and SYDVKM. V lost 0 bases and J 0 bases, leaving 15 bases between the germline ends. CDR3: CASSLWGGRPLSYNSPLHF. As DNA, the CDR3 is TGTGCCAGCAGTTTATGGGGTGGGCGGCCGCTCTCCTATAATTCACCCCTCCACTTT.

This clone was seen more than once but under ten times. The rearrangement joins TRBV4-1 to TRBJ1-3; D possibly corresponds to TRBD1 (5 bases). The length of the CDR3 is 17 residues. Germline V lookup: CDR1 MGHRA, CDR2 YSYEKL. V was clipped by 0 bases and J by 0 bases, with 12 bases between them. DNA for the CDR3: TGCGCCAGCAGCCAAGATAGGGGCGGCCGCTCTGGAAACACCATATATTTT. This encodes CASSQDRGGRSGNTIYF.

The chain uses TRBV29-1 and TRBJ1-3; 7 bases align to TRBD1. The CDR3 runs to 15 residues. V lost 5 bases and J lost 4; bases outside the gene matches: 11. CDR1 and CDR2 (germline): SQVTM, ANQGSEA. The CDR3 loop reads CSVIPETGTGNTIYF. DNA of the CDR3: TGCAGCGTTATCCCTGAGACAGGGACAGGAAACACCATATATTTT.

The CDR3 DNA reads as TGCGCCAGCAGAACTAGCGGGGGTTACAATGAGCAGTTCTTC. Its translation is CASRTSGGYNEQFF. This sequence joins TRBV10-2 and TRBJ2-1, with 11 bases identical to TRBD2. Germline CDR1 WSHSY, CDR2 SAAADI. J gave up 4 bases and V 6 bases, and 2 bases lay outside the gene matches. The CDR3 loop spans 14 amino acids.

This clone was detected only once. The J gene is TRBJ2-7, the V gene TRBV15, with 9 bases that match TRBD1. V gave up 5 bases and J gave up 2 bases; unmatched junction bases: 7. Per germline, CDR1 LNHNV and CDR2 YYDKDF (reference sequence). The CDR3 loop spans 15 amino acids. CDR3 DNA: TGTGCCACCAGCGAAAACAGGGGGCTCGCCTACGAGCAGTACTTC. It specifies CATSENRGLAYEQYF. The full variable domain, its missing parts supplied by reference TRBV15 and TRBJ2-7, is DAMVIQNPRYQVTQFGKPVTLSCSQTLNHNVMYWYQQKSSQAPKLLFHYYDKDFNNEADTPDNFQSRRPNTSFCFLDIRSPGLGDTAMYLCATSENRGLAYEQYFGPGTRLTVT.

J is TRBJ2-7 and V is TRBV18, with D perhaps TRBD2 (5 bases). Trimming shortened V by 1 base and J by 3 bases, and 7 bases separated the two germline ends. The germline gives CDR1 KGHSH, CDR2 LQKENI. The CDR3 covers 13 residues. The CDR3 sequence: CASSPRRGYEQYF. DNA for the CDR3: TGTGCCAGCTCACCACGCCGGGGCTACGAGCAGTACTTC.

In DNA form, the CDR3 reads TGTGCCAGCAGTCGACCAGTGGTACAGGCACCTAATCTTGGCTACACCTTC. It encodes CASSRPVVQAPNLGYTF. The gene calls are TRBV6-8 and TRBJ1-2, with a tentative D call TRBD1 (5 bases). Germline V gives CDR1 MNHGY, CDR2 SAAAGT. There are 17 residues in the CDR3. Trimming removed 5 bases from V and 7 bases from J, with 26 bases in between.

The V call is TRBV9, the J call TRBJ1-6; D is unresolved. V shed 4 bases and J shed 10 bases, with 18 bases lying between them. The V gene's germline CDR1 is SGDLS and CDR2 YYNGEE. The CDR3 runs to 15 residues. The CDR3 coding sequence is TGTGCCAGCAGCCACTCCGGGATGACGGGCTCACCCCTCCACTTT. Residues: CASSHSGMTGSPLHF. Looking up the rest from reference TRBV9 and TRBJ1-6 gives the full variable domain: DSGVTQTPKHLITATGQRVTLRCSPRSGDLSVYWYQQSLDQGLQFLIQYYNGEERAKGNILERFSAQQFPDLHSELNLSSLELGDSALYFCASSHSGMTGSPLHFGNGTRLTVT.